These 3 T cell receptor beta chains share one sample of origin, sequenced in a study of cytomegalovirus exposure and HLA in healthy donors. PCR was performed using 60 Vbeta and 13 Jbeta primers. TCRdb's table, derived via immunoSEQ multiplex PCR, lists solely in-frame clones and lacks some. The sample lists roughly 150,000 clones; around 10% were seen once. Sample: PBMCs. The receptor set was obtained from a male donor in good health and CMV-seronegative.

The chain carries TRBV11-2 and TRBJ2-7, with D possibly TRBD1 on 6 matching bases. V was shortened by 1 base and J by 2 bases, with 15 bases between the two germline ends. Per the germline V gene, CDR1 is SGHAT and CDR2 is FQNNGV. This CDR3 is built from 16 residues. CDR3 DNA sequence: TGTGCCAGCAGCTTAGGAAGGGGCAGGGGCACCTACGAGCAGTACTTC. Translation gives CASSLGRGRGTYEQYF.

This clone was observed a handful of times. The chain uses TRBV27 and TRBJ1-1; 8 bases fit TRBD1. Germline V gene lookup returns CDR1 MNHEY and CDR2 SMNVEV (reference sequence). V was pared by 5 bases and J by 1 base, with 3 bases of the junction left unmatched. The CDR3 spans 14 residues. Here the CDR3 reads CASSQGQGNTEAFF. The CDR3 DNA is TGTGCCAGCAGTCAAGGACAGGGGAACACTGAAGCTTTCTTT.

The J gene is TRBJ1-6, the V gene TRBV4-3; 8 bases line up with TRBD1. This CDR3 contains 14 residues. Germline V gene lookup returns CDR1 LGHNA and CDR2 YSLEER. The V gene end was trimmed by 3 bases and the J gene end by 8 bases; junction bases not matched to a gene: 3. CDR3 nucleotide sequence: TGCGCCAGCAGCCAGCAGACAGGGGATTCACCCCTCCACTTT. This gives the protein CASSQQTGDSPLHF.